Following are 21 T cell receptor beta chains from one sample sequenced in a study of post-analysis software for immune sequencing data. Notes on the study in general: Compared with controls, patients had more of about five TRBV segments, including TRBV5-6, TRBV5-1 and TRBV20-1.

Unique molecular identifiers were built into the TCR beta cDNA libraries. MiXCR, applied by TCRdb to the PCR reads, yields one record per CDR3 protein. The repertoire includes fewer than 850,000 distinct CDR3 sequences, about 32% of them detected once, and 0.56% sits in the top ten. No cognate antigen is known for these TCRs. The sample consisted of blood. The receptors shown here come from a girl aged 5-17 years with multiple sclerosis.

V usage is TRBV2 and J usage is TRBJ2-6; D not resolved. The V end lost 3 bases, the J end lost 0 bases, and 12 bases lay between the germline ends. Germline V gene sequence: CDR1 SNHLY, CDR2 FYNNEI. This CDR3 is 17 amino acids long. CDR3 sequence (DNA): TGTGCCAGCAGTGACTTAGCTGCCATCTCTGGGGCCAACGTCCTGACTTTC. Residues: CASSDLAAISGANVLTF. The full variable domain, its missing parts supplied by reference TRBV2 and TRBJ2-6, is EPEVTQTPSHQVTQMGQEVILRCVPISNHLYFYWYRQILGQKVEFLVSFYNNEISEKSEIFDDQFSVERPDGSNFTLKIRSTKLEDSAMYFCASSDLAAISGANVLTFGAGSRLTVL.

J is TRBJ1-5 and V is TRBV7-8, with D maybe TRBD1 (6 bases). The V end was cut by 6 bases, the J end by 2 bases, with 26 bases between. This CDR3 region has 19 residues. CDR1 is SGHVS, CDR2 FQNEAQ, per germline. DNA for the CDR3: TGTGCCAGCAGTCAAAGGGCGGGGGCGCCCCGGTGGGGCAATCAGCCCCAGCATTTT. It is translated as CASSQRAGAPRWGNQPQHF.

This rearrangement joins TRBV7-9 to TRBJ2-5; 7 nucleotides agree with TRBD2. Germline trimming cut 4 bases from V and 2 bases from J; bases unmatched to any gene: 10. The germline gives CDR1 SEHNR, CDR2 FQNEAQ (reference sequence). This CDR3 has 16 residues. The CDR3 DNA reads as TGTGCCAGCAGCTCACCTGAGCTAGCGGTTCAAGAGACCCAGTACTTC. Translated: CASSSPELAVQETQYF. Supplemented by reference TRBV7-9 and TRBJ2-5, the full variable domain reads DTGVSQNPRHKITKRGQNVTFRCDPISEHNRLYWYRQTLGQGPEFLTYFQNEAQLEKSRLLSDRFSAERPKGSFSTLEIQRTEQGDSAMYLCASSSPELAVQETQYFGPGTRLLVL.

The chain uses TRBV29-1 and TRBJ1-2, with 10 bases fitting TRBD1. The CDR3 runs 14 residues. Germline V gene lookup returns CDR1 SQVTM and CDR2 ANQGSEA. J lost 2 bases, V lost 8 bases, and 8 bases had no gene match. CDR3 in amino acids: CSTRRTGGNYGYTF. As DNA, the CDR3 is TGCAGCACACGGAGGACAGGGGGGAACTATGGCTACACCTTC.

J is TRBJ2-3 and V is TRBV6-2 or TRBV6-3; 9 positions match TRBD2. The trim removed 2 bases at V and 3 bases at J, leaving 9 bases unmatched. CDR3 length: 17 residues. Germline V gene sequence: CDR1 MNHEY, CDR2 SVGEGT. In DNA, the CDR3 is TGTGCCAGCAGTTACACAGCGGGAGGCCCCCAGACAGATACGCAGTATTTT. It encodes CASSYTAGGPQTDTQYF.

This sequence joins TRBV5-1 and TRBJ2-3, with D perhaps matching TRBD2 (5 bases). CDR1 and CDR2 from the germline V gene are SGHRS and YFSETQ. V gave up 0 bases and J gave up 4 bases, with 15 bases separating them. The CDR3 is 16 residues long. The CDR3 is CASSLAASDGADTQYF. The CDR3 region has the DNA TGCGCCAGCAGCTTGGCCGCCTCAGACGGGGCAGATACGCAGTATTTT. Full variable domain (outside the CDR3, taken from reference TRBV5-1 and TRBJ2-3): KAGVTQTPRYLIKTRGQQVTLSCSPISGHRSVSWYQQTPGQGLQFLFEYFSETQRNKGNFPGRFSGRQFSNSRSEMNVSTLELGDSALYLCASSLAASDGADTQYFGPGTRLTVL.

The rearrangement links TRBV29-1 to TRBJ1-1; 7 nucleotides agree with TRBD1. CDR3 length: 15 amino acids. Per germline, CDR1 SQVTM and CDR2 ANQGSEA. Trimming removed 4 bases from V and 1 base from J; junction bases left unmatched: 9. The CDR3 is CSVVETGAPNTEAFF. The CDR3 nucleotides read TGCAGCGTTGTAGAAACAGGGGCTCCGAACACTGAAGCTTTCTTT.

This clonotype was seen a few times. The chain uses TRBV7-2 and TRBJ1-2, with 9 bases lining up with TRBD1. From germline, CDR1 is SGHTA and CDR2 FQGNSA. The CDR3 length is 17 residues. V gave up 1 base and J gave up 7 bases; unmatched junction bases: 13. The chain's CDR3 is CASSLGPRRTGVSGYTF. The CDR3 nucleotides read TGTGCCAGCAGCTTAGGCCCTAGAAGGACAGGGGTGTCTGGCTACACCTTC.

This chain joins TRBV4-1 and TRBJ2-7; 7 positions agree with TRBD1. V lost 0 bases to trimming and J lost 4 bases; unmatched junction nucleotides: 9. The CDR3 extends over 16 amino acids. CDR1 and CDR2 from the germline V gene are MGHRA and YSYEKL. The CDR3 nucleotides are TGCGCCAGCAGCCAAGATTGGGGGACAGCTTTTTACGAGCAGTACTTC. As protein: CASSQDWGTAFYEQYF.

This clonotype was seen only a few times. Here the CDR3 reads CASSVGAGGSYEQYF. Written as DNA, the CDR3 is TGTGCCAGCAGCGTAGGGGCGGGAGGGTCCTACGAGCAGTACTTC. J is TRBJ2-7 and V is TRBV9; the match to TRBD2 covers 9 bases. The germline CDR1 and CDR2 sequences are SGDLS and YYNGEE. The CDR3 spans 15 residues. V shed 0 bases, J shed 1 base, and the junction held 2 bases outside the gene matches.

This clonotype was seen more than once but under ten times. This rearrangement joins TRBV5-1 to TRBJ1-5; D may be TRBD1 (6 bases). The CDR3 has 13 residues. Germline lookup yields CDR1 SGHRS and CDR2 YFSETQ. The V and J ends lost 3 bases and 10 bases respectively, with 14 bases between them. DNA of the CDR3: TGCGCCAGCAGCTCGTCACAGGGAGGACCCCAGCATTTT. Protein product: CASSSSQGGPQHF.

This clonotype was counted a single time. In DNA form, the CDR3 reads TGTGCCAGCAGCCCAACACAAAACTGCGAGCAGTACTTC. Residues: CASSPTQNCEQYF. The rearrangement joins TRBV9 to TRBJ2-7; D unresolved. Germline V lookup: CDR1 SGDLS, CDR2 YYNGEE. This CDR3 comprises 13 residues. Trimming stripped 4 bases from V and 6 bases from J, with 14 bases between.

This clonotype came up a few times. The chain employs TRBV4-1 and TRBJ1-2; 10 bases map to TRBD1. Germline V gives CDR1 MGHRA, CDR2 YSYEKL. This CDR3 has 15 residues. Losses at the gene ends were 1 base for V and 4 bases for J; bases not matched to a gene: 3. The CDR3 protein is CASSQGGTGAYGYTF. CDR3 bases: TGCGCCAGCAGCCAAGGAGGGACAGGGGCCTATGGCTACACCTTC.

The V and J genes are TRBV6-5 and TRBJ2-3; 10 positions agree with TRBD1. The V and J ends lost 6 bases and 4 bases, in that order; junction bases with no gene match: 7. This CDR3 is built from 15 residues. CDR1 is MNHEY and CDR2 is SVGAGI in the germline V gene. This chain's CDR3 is CASSPGQGWADTQYF. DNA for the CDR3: TGTGCCAGCAGCCCGGGACAGGGGTGGGCAGATACGCAGTATTTT.

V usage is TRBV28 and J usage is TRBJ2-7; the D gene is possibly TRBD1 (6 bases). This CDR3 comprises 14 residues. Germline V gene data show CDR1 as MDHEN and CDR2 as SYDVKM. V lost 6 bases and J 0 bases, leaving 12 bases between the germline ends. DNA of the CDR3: TGTGCCAGCAGCCTCGACAGGATCTCCTACGAGCAGTACTTC. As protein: CASSLDRISYEQYF.

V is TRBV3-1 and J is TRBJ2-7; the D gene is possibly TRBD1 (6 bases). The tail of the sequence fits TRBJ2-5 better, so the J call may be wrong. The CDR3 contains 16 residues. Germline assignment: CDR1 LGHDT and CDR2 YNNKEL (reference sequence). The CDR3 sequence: CASSQADRGDRETQYF. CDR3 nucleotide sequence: TGTGCCAGCAGCCAAGCGGACAGAGGAGATCGGGAGACCCAGTACTTC.

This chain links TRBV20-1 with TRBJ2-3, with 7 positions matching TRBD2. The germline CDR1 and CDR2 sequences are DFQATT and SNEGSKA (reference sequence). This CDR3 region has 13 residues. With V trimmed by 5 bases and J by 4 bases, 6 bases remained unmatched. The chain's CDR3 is CSAASGAADTQYF. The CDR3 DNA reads TGCAGTGCTGCTAGCGGCGCCGCAGATACGCAGTATTTT.

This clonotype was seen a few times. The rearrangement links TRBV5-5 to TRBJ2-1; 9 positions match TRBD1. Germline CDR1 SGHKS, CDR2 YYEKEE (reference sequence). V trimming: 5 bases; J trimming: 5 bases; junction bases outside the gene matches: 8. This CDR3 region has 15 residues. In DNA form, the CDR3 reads TGTGCCAGCAGTTTCGGGACAGGGAGCCACAATGAGCAGTTCTTC. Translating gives CASSFGTGSHNEQFF.

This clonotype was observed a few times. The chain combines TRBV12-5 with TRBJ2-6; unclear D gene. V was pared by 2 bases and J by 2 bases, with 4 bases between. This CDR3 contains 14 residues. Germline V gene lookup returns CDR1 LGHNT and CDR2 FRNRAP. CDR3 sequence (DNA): TGTGCTAGTGGTTTGTTCCCTGGGGCCAACGTCCTGACTTTC. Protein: CASGLFPGANVLTF. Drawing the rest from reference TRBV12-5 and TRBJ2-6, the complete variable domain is DARVTQTPRHKVTEMGQEVTMRCQPILGHNTVFWYRQTMMQGLELLAYFRNRAPLDDSGMPKDRFSAEMPDATLATLKIQPSEPRDSAVYFCASGLFPGANVLTFGAGSRLTVL.

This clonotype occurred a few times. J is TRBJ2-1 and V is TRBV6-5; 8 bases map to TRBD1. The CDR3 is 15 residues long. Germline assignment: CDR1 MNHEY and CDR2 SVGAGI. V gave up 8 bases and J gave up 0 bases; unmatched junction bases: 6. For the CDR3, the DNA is TGTGCCAGCCACAGACAGGGGAACTCCTACAATGAGCAGTTCTTC. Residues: CASHRQGNSYNEQFF.

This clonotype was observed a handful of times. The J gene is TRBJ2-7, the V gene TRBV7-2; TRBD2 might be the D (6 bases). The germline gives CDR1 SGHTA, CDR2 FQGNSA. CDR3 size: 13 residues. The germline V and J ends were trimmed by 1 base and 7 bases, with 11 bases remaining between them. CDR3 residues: CASSLGREREQYF. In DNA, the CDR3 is TGTGCCAGCAGCTTAGGACGGGAGAGGGAGCAGTACTTC.